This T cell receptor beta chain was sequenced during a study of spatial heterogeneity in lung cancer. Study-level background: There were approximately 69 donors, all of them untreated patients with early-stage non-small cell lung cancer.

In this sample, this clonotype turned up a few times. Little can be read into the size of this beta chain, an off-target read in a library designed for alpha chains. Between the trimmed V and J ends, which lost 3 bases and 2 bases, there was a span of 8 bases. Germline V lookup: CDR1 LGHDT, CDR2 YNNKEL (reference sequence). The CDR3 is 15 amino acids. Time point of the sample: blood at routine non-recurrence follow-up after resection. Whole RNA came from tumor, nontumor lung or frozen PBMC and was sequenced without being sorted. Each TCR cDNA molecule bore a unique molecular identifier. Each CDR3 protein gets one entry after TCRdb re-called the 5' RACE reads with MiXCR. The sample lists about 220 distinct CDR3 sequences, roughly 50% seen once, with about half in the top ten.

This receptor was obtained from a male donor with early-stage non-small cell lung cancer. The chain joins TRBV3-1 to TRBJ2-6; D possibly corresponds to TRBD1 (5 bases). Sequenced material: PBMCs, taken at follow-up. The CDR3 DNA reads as TGTGCCAGCAGCCACAGGGTTACTGGGGCCAACGTCCTGACTTTC. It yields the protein CASSHRVTGANVLTF.